One and the same sample provided the 12 T cell receptor beta chains below, sequenced in a study of cytomegalovirus exposure and HLA in healthy donors. The data were produced by immunoSEQ multiplex PCR, yet TCRdb's version contains in-frame clones alone and is incomplete. The sample contains a few hundred thousand clones, 86% of which appear only once. Sequencing was done on a sample of PBMCs. The origin of the receptors is a woman aged 18-29 years in good health and CMV-seronegative.

Turning to this clone: Other DNA sequences in the sample encode the same CDR3. The V gene is TRBV6-6, the J gene TRBJ2-7; 7 bases agree with TRBD1. Germline V gene sequence: CDR1 MNHNY, CDR2 SVGAGI (reference sequence). The CDR3 runs to 11 residues. J lost 4 bases, V lost 7 bases, and 1 base had no gene match. CDR3 DNA: TGTGCCAGCACAGGGGGTTACGAGCAGTACTTC. Translation: CASTGGYEQYF.

This clone appeared once. CDR3 in amino acids: CASSPQGVYEQYF. As DNA, the CDR3 is TGTGCCAGCAGCCCACAGGGGGTCTACGAGCAGTACTTC. The chain employs TRBV11-2 and TRBJ2-7, with 8 bases matching TRBD1. Germline CDR1 and CDR2: SGHAT and FQNNGV. Trimming took 5 bases from V and 3 from J; bases not matched to a gene: 3. The length of the CDR3 is 13 residues. Filled out from reference TRBV11-2 and TRBJ2-7, the complete variable domain reads EAGVAQSPRYKIIEKRQSVAFWCNPISGHATLYWYQQILGQGPKLLIQFQNNGVVDDSQLPKDRFSAERLKGVDSTLKIQPAKLEDSAVYLCASSPQGVYEQYFGPGTRLTVT.

CDR3 sequence reads: CASGGEGREDNEQFF. In nucleotides, the CDR3 is TGTGCCTCCGGAGGGGAGGGGCGGGAGGACAATGAGCAGTTCTTC. This chain connects TRBV2 to TRBJ2-1, with 8 bases lining up with TRBD2. Losses at the gene ends were 11 bases for V and 5 bases for J; bases not matched to a gene: 14. The CDR3 covers 15 residues. In germline, CDR1 is SNHLY, CDR2 FYNNEI.

The rearrangement links TRBV28 to TRBJ2-1; no definite D call. Germline values: CDR1 MDHEN, CDR2 SYDVKM. CDR3 length: 15 residues. V was pared by 2 bases and J by 4 bases, with 12 bases between. The CDR3 DNA is TGTGCCAGCAGTTTAGGCCCATCGATGTACAATGAGCAGTTCTTC. Protein sequence: CASSLGPSMYNEQFF.

The chain uses TRBV5-1 and TRBJ2-1, with D unclear. Germline loops: CDR1 SGHRS, CDR2 YFSETQ. The ends were cut back, 1 base at V and 7 bases at J, with 9 bases in the middle. This CDR3 has 13 amino acids. The CDR3, as DNA: TGCGCCAGCAGCTTGAACTTAGATAATGAGCAGTTCTTC. This codes for CASSLNLDNEQFF.

This sequence joins TRBV19 and TRBJ2-2; 8 bases match TRBD2. Per germline, CDR1 LNHDA and CDR2 SQIVND (reference sequence). The CDR3 is made up of 17 amino acids. Unmatched junction bases numbered 11, after V lost 7 bases and J lost 1 base. CDR3 DNA sequence: TGTGCCAGTATGGGAGGTAGCGGGACTGGGAACACCGGGGAGCTGTTTTTT. As protein: CASMGGSGTGNTGELFF.

The sample holds a few counts of this clone. The chain combines TRBV7-8 with TRBJ2-5, with 7 bases fitting TRBD2. Losses at the gene ends were 2 bases for V and 3 bases for J; bases not matched to a gene: 9. The CDR3 has 16 amino acids. Germline assignment: CDR1 SGHVS and CDR2 FQNEAQ. The CDR3 protein is CASSLIILAGEETQYF. The CDR3 nucleotides are TGTGCCAGCAGCTTAATCATCTTGGCGGGGGAAGAGACCCAGTACTTC.

The rearrangement joins TRBV13 to TRBJ1-2; no reliable D call. The CDR3 spans 13 residues. V shed 5 bases and J shed 4 bases, with 11 bases lying between them. CDR1 and CDR2 (germline): PRHDT, FYEKMQ (reference sequence). The CDR3 spells CASSAQFLYGYTF. For the CDR3, the DNA is TGTGCCAGCAGCGCACAGTTTCTCTATGGCTACACCTTC.

The chain joins TRBV28 to TRBJ2-2; possibly TRBD1 for D (5 bases). The germline V gene has CDR1 MDHEN and CDR2 SYDVKM. CDR3 size: 13 residues. V lost 6 bases, J lost 4 bases, and 9 bases lay in between. The CDR3 DNA reads as TGTGCCAGCAGGGGGCGAAGCACCGGGGAGCTGTTTTTT. This sequence encodes CASRGRSTGELFF.

This clone was found once. The CDR3 region has the DNA TGTGCCAGCAGTTACTTACAGGGTTGGGTCCTGACTTTC. This gives the protein CASSYLQGWVLTF. The V gene is TRBV6-5, the J gene TRBJ2-6; D may be TRBD1 (6 bases). The CDR3 loop spans 13 amino acids. Trimming took off 1 base at V and 13 bases at J, with 11 bases between the two ends. Per germline, CDR1 MNHEY and CDR2 SVGAGI.

The chain uses TRBV10-3 and TRBJ2-1, with D maybe TRBD2 (6 bases). The CDR3 is made up of 14 amino acids. Deletions cut 5 bases from V and 6 bases from J, with 14 bases between. Per germline, CDR1 ENHRY and CDR2 SYGVKD. CDR3 sequence (DNA): TGTGCCATCAGTAGACTAGGCCCGCCCAATGAGCAGTTCTTC. Residues: CAISRLGPPNEQFF.

This clone is a singleton in its sample. The chain combines TRBV4-3 with TRBJ1-2; 8 bases are a match to TRBD1. The CDR3 totals 14 residues. In germline, CDR1 is LGHNA, CDR2 YSLEER. J was trimmed by 2 bases and V by 4 bases; bases with no gene match: 3. CDR3 sequence reads: CASSPRTGNYGYTF. The CDR3 coding sequence is TGCGCCAGCAGCCCTAGGACAGGGAACTATGGCTACACCTTC.